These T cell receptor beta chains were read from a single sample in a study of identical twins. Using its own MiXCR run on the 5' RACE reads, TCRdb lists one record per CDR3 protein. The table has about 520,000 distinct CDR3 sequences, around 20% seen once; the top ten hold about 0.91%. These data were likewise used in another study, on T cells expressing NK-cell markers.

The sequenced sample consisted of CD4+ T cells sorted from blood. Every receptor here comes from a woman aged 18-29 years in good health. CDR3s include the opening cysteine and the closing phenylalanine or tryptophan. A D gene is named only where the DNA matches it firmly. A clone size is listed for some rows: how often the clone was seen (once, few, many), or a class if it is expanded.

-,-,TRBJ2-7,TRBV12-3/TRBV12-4,TGTGCCAGCCGCACAGGCCCTAGCTCCTACGAGCAGTACTTC,CASRTGPSSYEQYF
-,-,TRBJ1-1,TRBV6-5,TGTGCCAGCAGTTATGAGGGGAAGAGGAACACTGAAGCTTTCTTT,CASSYEGKRNTEAFF
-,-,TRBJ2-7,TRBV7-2,TGTGCCAGCAGCCGACCGAGGGGCGAGCAGTACTTC,CASSRPRGEQYF
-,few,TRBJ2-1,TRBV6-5,TGTGCCAGCAGTACCGAGGGCATCAATGAGCAGTTCTTC,CASSTEGINEQFF
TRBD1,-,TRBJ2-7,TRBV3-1,TGTGCCAGCAGCCAGGCCCCGGGACAGGGTCCCGGGATTTACGAGCAGTACTTC,CASSQAPGQGPGIYEQYF
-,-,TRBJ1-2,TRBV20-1,TGCAGTGCTAGCCCGGACGAATATGGCTACACCTTC,CSASPDEYGYTF
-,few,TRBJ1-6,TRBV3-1,TGTGCCAGCAGCCACGGGTCTTCACCCCTCCACTTT,CASSHGSSPLHF
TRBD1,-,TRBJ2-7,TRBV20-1,TGCAGTGCTAGACCCCCGACAGGGGGGACCTACGAGCAGTACTTC,CSARPPTGGTYEQYF
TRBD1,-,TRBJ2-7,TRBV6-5,TGTGCCAGCAGTTACTCGACAGGGTCCTCCCTCGAGCAGTACTTC,CASSYSTGSSLEQYF
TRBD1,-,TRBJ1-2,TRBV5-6,TGTGCCAGCAGCCCAGACGGAAGGGGGCTCGGCTACACCTTC,CASSPDGRGLGYTF
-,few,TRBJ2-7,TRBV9,TGTGCCAGCAGCGTGGGGAGCCCCTACGAGCAGTACTTC,CASSVGSPYEQYF
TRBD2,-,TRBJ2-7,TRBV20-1,TGCAGTGCCCGTCTAGCGGGGGGACCTAACTACGAGCAGTACTTC,CSARLAGGPNYEQYF
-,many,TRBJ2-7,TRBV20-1,TGCAGTGCCCCACCCACGGGCTCCTACGAGCAGTACTTC,CSAPPTGSYEQYF
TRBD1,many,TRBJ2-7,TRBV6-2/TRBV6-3,TGTGCCAGCAGTACCAGGACAGGGAACGACGAGCAGTACTTC,CASSTRTGNDEQYF
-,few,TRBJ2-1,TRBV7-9,TGTGCCAGCAGCTTAGAGGGCACCTCCTTCAATGAGCAGTTCTTC,CASSLEGTSFNEQFF
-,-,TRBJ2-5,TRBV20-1,TGCAGTGCTAGAGCCGCGGGGTGGGGCAGGGGGGAGACCCAGTACTTC,CSARAAGWGRGETQYF
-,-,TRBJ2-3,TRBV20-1,TGCAGTGCTAGCCAGGGTGGTGGAGATACGCAGTATTTT,CSASQGGGDTQYF
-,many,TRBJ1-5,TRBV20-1,TGCAGTGCTGGCGGAGGAAGCAATCAGCCCCAGCATTTT,CSAGGGSNQPQHF
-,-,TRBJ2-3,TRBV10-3,TGTGCCATCAGTGGGCCAGGGTCATCAGATACGCAGTATTTT,CAISGPGSSDTQYF
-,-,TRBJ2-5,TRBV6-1,TGTGCCAGCAGTGAAACCGAAGGGTTTCGGGAGACCCAGTACTTC,CASSETEGFRETQYF
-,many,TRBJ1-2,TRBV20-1,TGCAGTGCCTCGACAGCTTATGGCTACACCTTC,CSASTAYGYTF
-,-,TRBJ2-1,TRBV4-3,TGCGCCAGCAGCCAAGAATCTGGTCCTCAGGGCTCCTACAATGAGCAGTTCTTC,CASSQESGPQGSYNEQFF
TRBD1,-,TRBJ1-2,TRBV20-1,TGCAGTGCTACCCACACAGGGGTCGGCTATGGCTACACCTTC,CSATHTGVGYGYTF
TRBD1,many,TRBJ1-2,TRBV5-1,TGCGCCAGCAGCTTGGGCCCGGACAGGCTTAACTATGGCTACACCTTC,CASSLGPDRLNYGYTF
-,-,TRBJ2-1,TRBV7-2,TGTGCCAGCAGCAGGGGGGGGGACGGATTAAAGTTCTTC,CASSRGGDGLKFF
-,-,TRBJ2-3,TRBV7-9,TGTGCCAGCCTAGGTGAAGATACGCAGTATTTT,CASLGEDTQYF
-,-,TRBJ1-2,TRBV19,TGTGCCAGTAGTATGTTGGGGGACTCCTATGGCTACACCTTC,CASSMLGDSYGYTF
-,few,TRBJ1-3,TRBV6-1,TGTGCCAGCAGTGAGAAAATAGGAAACACCATATATTTT,CASSEKIGNTIYF
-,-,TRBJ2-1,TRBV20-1,TGCAGTGCTCAGGGGTGCTTAGGTGGTGGTGAGCAGTTCTTC,CSAQGCLGGGEQFF
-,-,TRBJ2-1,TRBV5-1,TGCGCCAGCGGAAGCGGGACAGCCGGGGATGAGCAGTTCTTC,CASGSGTAGDEQFF
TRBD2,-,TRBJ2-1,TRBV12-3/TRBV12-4,TGTGCCAGCAGTTTTCGAGGGGAGGGACTAGCGCCCCAGTTCTTC,CASSFRGEGLAPQFF
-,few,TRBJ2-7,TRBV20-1,TGCAGTGCTAGTTCGGGTCTTTACGAGCAGTACTTC,CSASSGLYEQYF